The 12 T cell receptor beta chains presented below share a single source sample, sequenced in a study of cytomegalovirus exposure and HLA in healthy donors (dated by TCRdb to the late 2010s). Library method: the immunoSEQ multiplex PCR assay. A mixture of 60 forward primers for TCR Vbeta segments and 13 reverse primers for TCR Jbeta segments was used in the multiplex PCR. Held by TCRdb, this immuneACCESS table contains in-frame sequences only and omits some clones. Under half of the omission traces to an unresolved V gene where checked; the cause of the rest is unknown. The sample records about 70,000 clones, roughly 81% of which are singletons. The ten largest clones add up to around 10% of the sample. The sequencing input was PBMCs. The receptors here all came from a human donor in good health.

This clone has more than one count but fewer than ten. The chain recombines TRBV14 with TRBJ2-7, with TRBD2 matching 10 bases. With 4 bases clipped from V and 4 bases from J, the junction kept 7 bases outside the gene matches. The CDR3 runs to 15 residues. CDR1 SGHDN and CDR2 FVKESK come from the germline V gene. The CDR3 here is CASSRWTSGVYEQYF. CDR3 sequence (DNA): TGTGCCAGCAGCCGCTGGACTAGCGGAGTTTACGAGCAGTACTTC.

The chain recombines TRBV7-7 with TRBJ2-7; 14 bases align to TRBD2. V gave up 5 bases and J gave up 6 bases; unmatched junction bases: 6. The CDR3 sequence is 15 residues long. Germline CDR1 reads SSHAT; CDR2 reads FNYEAQ (reference sequence). This CDR3 reads CASSPGLAGASEQYF. CDR3 DNA: TGTGCCAGCAGCCCGGGACTAGCGGGAGCGAGCGAGCAGTACTTC.

V gene TRBV5-1 combines with J gene TRBJ2-7, with D unclear. V was pared by 5 bases and J by 4 bases, with 16 bases between. The germline gives CDR1 SGHRS, CDR2 YFSETQ. The CDR3 is made up of 14 amino acids. CDR3 loop: CASSPGPAEYEQYF. The CDR3 DNA sequence: TGCGCCAGCAGTCCTGGGCCAGCCGAATACGAGCAGTACTTC.

This chain connects TRBV10-2 to TRBJ1-5; 7 bases line up with TRBD1. V was clipped by 2 bases and J by 7 bases; unmatched bases: 5. The CDR3 is 14 amino acids. Germline V CDR1 and CDR2: WSHSY, SAAADI. The CDR3 region has the DNA TGCGCCAGCAGTGAGGGAGGGGGCGGCCAGCCCCAGCATTTT. This translates into CASSEGGGGQPQHF.

DNA of the CDR3: TGCGCCAGTACCCAGGACAACACCTACGAGCAGTACTTC. Translated: CASTQDNTYEQYF. The chain recombines TRBV5-1 with TRBJ2-7; perhaps TRBD1 as D (5 bases). The ends were cut back, 8 bases at V and 2 bases at J, with 14 bases in the middle. The CDR3 spans 13 residues. The V gene's germline CDR1 is SGHRS and CDR2 YFSETQ.

This chain connects TRBV5-6 to TRBJ2-1; 7 nucleotides align to TRBD2. V shed 4 bases and J 3 bases; nucleotides not matched to a gene: 4. CDR1 and CDR2 (germline): SGHDT, YYEEEE. The CDR3 extends over 14 amino acids. This chain's CDR3 is CASSPGTNYNEQFF. CDR3 in DNA: TGTGCCAGCAGCCCCGGGACTAACTACAATGAGCAGTTCTTC.

This chain links TRBV19 with TRBJ1-1; 9 positions match TRBD1. From germline, CDR1 is LNHDA and CDR2 SQIVND (reference sequence). Losses at the gene ends were 6 bases for V and 4 bases for J; bases not matched to a gene: 9. This CDR3 has 15 amino acids. The CDR3, as DNA: TGTGCCAGTAGGGGGGACAGGGCGGGTTCCACTGAAGCTTTCTTT. Translating gives CASRGDRAGSTEAFF.

This clone is labeled as medium-sized. V gene TRBV6-5 combines with J gene TRBJ1-2; possible D gene TRBD1, 5 bases. There are 12 residues in the CDR3. Germline V lookup: CDR1 MNHEY, CDR2 SVGAGI. Trimming cost V 6 bases and J 8 bases, with 13 bases left between them. The CDR3 bases are TGTGCCAGCAGACAGGCCGATAGCGGCTACACCTTC. As protein: CASRQADSGYTF.

This chain uses TRBV27 with TRBJ2-1, with TRBD2 as a possible D gene (6 bases). CDR3 size: 15 residues. V was pared by 6 bases and J by 7 bases, with 19 bases between. CDR1 is MNHEY, CDR2 SMNVEV, per germline (reference sequence). The CDR3 DNA follows: TGTGCCAGCAGGGATCGGACTACCGCGGGAAATGAGCAGTTCTTC. Its translation: CASRDRTTAGNEQFF.

The chain couples TRBV30 to TRBJ2-3, with 12 bases aligning to TRBD2. The V gene end was trimmed by 5 bases and the J gene end by 5 bases; junction bases not matched to a gene: 11. Germline CDR1 reads GTSNPN; CDR2 reads SVGIG (reference sequence). The CDR3 length is 16 residues. The CDR3 reads CAWGTLAGGGRDTQYF. The CDR3 DNA is TGTGCCTGGGGGACCCTAGCGGGAGGGGGGAGAGATACGCAGTATTTT.

The rearrangement uses TRBV7-8 and TRBJ2-3; 10 nucleotides align to TRBD2. CDR1 is SGHVS and CDR2 is FQNEAQ in the germline V gene. The CDR3 length is 16 residues. V was clipped by 3 bases and J by 6 bases; unmatched bases: 9. The CDR3 DNA reads as TGTGCCAGCAGCTTCCCCGGGACTAGCGCCCTGGATACGCAGTATTTT. Its translation: CASSFPGTSALDTQYF.

This clone has only one observation. The chain carries TRBV28 and TRBJ2-7; the D gene is possibly TRBD2 (6 bases). Trimming cost V 4 bases and J 8 bases, with 15 bases left between them. The CDR3 totals 13 residues. Germline values: CDR1 MDHEN, CDR2 SYDVKM. The CDR3 protein is CASSSSAGYKQYF. In nucleotides, the CDR3 is TGTGCCAGCAGTTCCTCGGCGGGGTACAAGCAGTACTTC.